Presented here are 10 T cell receptor beta chains from one specimen sequenced in a study of cytomegalovirus exposure and HLA in healthy donors. PCR amplification relied on 60 Vbeta primers (plus 13 Jbeta primers). The table came from immunoSEQ multiplex PCR; TCRdb's copy has only in-frame clones and leaves some out. The data contain about 120,000 clones, approximately 79% of them seen just once; the ten biggest clones take up 3.5% to 4.5%. Sequenced material: PBMCs. These receptor sequences come from a man aged 25 to 45 in good health and CMV-seronegative.

The J gene is TRBJ1-4, the V gene TRBV7-9; weak D call: TRBD1 (5 bases). Germline loops: CDR1 SEHNR, CDR2 FQNEAQ (reference sequence). V was trimmed by 3 bases and J by 7 bases, leaving 12 bases between them. The CDR3 is 14 amino acids. The CDR3 reads CASSLGQGGEKLFF. CDR3 bases: TGTGCCAGCAGCTTGGGGCAGGGAGGTGAAAAACTGTTTTTT.

The chain combines TRBV6-1 with TRBJ2-7; possible D gene TRBD2, 5 bases. CDR1 and CDR2 from the germline V gene are MNHNS and SASEGT. The V end was cut by 2 bases, the J end by 5 bases, with 10 bases between. The CDR3 is 13 residues long. The CDR3 here is CASSEYGVHEQYF. The CDR3 DNA reads TGTGCCAGCAGTGAATACGGGGTGCACGAGCAGTACTTC.

As to this clone: The junction does not match germline at one end; this may be a read error. In DNA, the CDR3 is TGTTCCAGCAGCCAGGGACAGGGTTTCGGGAAGAACACTGAAGCTTTCTTT. Translated, it gives CSSSQGQGFGKNTEAFF. The V call is TRBV7-9, the J call TRBJ1-1; 9 bases line up with TRBD1. The CDR3 sequence is 17 residues long. Germline V gives CDR1 SEHNR, CDR2 FQNEAQ (reference sequence).

V usage is TRBV9 and J usage is TRBJ2-3, with TRBD1 matching over 7 bases. After removal of 3 bases from V and 2 bases from J, the junction contained 6 bases not matched to a gene. CDR1 and CDR2 from the germline V gene are SGDLS and YYNGEE. The CDR3 is 15 amino acids. CDR3 protein: CASSERQGNTDTQYF. In DNA, the CDR3 is TGTGCCAGCAGCGAGAGACAGGGCAACACAGATACGCAGTATTTT. The whole variable domain, remainder taken from reference TRBV9 and TRBJ2-3, is DSGVTQTPKHLITATGQRVTLRCSPRSGDLSVYWYQQSLDQGLQFLIQYYNGEERAKGNILERFSAQQFPDLHSELNLSSLELGDSALYFCASSERQGNTDTQYFGPGTRLTVL.

The rearrangement links TRBV10-2 to TRBJ2-7, with TRBD2 matching over 10 bases. The germline CDR1 and CDR2 sequences are WSHSY and SAAADI. With V trimmed by 6 bases and J by 2 bases, 4 bases remained unmatched. The CDR3 extends over 14 amino acids. DNA for the CDR3: TGCGCCAGCAGAGGACTAGCGGCTACCTACGAGCAGTACTTC. Its protein product is CASRGLAATYEQYF.

The sample holds one count of this clone. CDR3 in amino acids: CASSFLAASGTDTQYF. CDR3 DNA: TGTGCCAGCAGCTTCCTCGCGGCTTCTGGAACAGATACGCAGTATTTT. The chain couples TRBV7-2 to TRBJ2-3; D gene uncertain. With 3 bases removed from V and 3 bases from J, the gap between germline ends came to 16 bases. The CDR3 consists of 16 residues. CDR1 SGHTA and CDR2 FQGNSA come from the germline V gene.

The chain uses TRBV4-3 and TRBJ1-5; D is perhaps TRBD1 (5 bases). The V end lost 0 bases, the J end lost 3 bases, and 12 bases lay between the germline ends. The CDR3 sequence is 16 residues long. Germline V gives CDR1 LGHNA, CDR2 YSLEER. Here the CDR3 reads CASSQDTGGFNQPQHF. The CDR3 region has the DNA TGCGCCAGCAGCCAAGATACCGGGGGGTTCAATCAGCCCCAGCATTTT.

The chain employs TRBV19 and TRBJ2-3, with 11 bases aligning to TRBD2. With 1 base clipped from V and 4 bases from J, the junction kept 4 bases outside the gene matches. This CDR3 region has 16 residues. Germline V CDR1 and CDR2: LNHDA, SQIVND (reference sequence). For the CDR3, the DNA is TGTGCCAGTAGTATAGGTCTAGCGGGGGGTCCAGATACGCAGTATTTT. Translating it yields CASSIGLAGGPDTQYF.

With regard to this clone: In the same sample, other DNA sequences code for this CDR3. The V call is TRBV9, the J call TRBJ1-5; TRBD1 might be the D (6 bases). This CDR3 spans 14 amino acids. The germline CDR1 and CDR2 sequences are SGDLS and YYNGEE. The V gene lost 3 bases and the J gene lost 1 base, with 8 bases spanning the gap. This CDR3 reads CASSATGSNQPQHF. CDR3 DNA sequence: TGTGCCAGCAGCGCTACAGGGAGCAATCAGCCCCAGCATTTT.

This clone has only a few counts. This chain uses TRBV4-1 with TRBJ2-1, with TRBD2 matching over 9 bases. Trimming cost V 0 bases and J 0 bases; bases outside gene matches: 6. This CDR3 has 18 residues. The V gene's germline CDR1 is MGHRA and CDR2 YSYEKL. The CDR3 protein is CASSQEMTSGFSYNEQFF. The CDR3, as DNA: TGCGCCAGCAGCCAAGAAATGACTAGCGGATTCTCCTACAATGAGCAGTTCTTC.